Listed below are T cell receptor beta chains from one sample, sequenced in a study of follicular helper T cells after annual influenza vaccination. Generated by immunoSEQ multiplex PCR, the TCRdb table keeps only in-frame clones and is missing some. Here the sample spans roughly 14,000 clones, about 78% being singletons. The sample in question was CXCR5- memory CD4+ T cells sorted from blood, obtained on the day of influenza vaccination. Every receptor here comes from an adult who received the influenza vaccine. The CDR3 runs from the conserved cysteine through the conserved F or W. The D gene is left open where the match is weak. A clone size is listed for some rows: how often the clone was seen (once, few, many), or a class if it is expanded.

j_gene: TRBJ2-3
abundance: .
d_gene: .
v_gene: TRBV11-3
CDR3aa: CASSLGVSGAIGDTQYF
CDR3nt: TGTGCCAGCAGCTTAGGGGTCTCGGGGGCCATTGGAGATACGCAGTATTTT

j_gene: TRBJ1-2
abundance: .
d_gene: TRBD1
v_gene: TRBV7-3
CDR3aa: CASSSDRGYGYTF
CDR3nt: TGTGCCAGCAGCTCGGACAGGGGGTATGGCTACACCTTC

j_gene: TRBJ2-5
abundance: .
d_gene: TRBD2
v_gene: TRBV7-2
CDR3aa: CASSLSSGGFETQYF
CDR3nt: TGTGCCAGCAGCTTATCTAGCGGGGGGTTCGAGACCCAGTACTTC

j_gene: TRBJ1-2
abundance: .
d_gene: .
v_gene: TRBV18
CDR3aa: CASSPTQDSSYGYTF
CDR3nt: TGTGCCAGCTCACCAACCCAGGACAGTAGCTATGGCTACACCTTC

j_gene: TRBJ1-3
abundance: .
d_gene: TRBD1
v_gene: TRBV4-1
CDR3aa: CASSQSTGGAPGNTIYF
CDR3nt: TGCGCCAGCAGCCAGTCGACAGGGGGCGCGCCTGGAAACACCATATATTTT

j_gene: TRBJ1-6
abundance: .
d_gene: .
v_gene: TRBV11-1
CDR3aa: CASSLGQRNSPLHF
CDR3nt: TGTGCCAGCAGCTTAGGACAGCGTAATTCACCCCTCCACTTT

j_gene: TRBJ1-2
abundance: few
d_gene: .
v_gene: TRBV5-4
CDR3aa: CASSLERRNYGYTF
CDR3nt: TGTGCCAGCAGCTTGGAGCGGCGTAACTATGGCTACACCTTC

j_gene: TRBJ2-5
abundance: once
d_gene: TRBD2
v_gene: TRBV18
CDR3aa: CASSLSGGDQETQYF
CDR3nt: TGTGCCAGCTCATTAAGCGGGGGAGACCAAGAGACCCAGTACTTC

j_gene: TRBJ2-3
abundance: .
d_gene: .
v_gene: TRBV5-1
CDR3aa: CASSLGSWGGLDTQYF
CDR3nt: TGCGCCAGCAGCTTGGGTTCGTGGGGGGGCTTAGATACGCAGTATTTT

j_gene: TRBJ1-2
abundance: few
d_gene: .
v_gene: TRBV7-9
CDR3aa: CASSLRWPSGDGYTF
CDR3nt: TGTGCCAGCAGCTTAAGGTGGCCCTCAGGTGATGGCTACACCTTC

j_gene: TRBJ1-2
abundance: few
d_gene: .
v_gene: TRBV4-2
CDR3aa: CASSQVRVGAGNYGYTF
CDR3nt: TGTGCCAGCAGCCAAGTAAGGGTCGGCGCAGGGAACTATGGCTACACCTTC

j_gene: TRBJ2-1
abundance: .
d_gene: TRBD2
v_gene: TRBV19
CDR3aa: CASSTTSGQSSYNEQFF
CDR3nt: TGTGCCAGTAGTACGACTAGCGGCCAGAGCTCCTACAATGAGCAGTTCTTC